Listed below are T cell receptor beta chains from one sample, sequenced in a study of graft-versus-host responses after intestinal transplantation. Their target antigens are unknown. TCRdb's copy holds only in-frame clones and misses some; the assay was immunoSEQ multiplex PCR. The table has some 140,000 clones, over 85% seen once. Sequencing was performed on unstimulated CD4+ T cells sorted from spleen or lymph node cells, taken before intestinal transplant. The source is a human donor who received an intestinal transplant. Each CDR3 is given with its conserved first and last residue. A D gene is named only where the DNA matches it firmly.

cdr3_aa cdr3_nt j_call v_call d_call
CASSVDLFSLNTGELFF TGTGCCAGCAGCGTTGACTTGTTTTCATTGAACACCGGGGAGCTGTTTTTT TRBJ2-2 TRBV9 NA
CASSLEGVPGELFF TGTGCCAGCAGCTTAGAAGGGGTTCCCGGGGAGCTGTTTTTT TRBJ2-2 TRBV11-2 NA
CASTLRGAGNEKLFF TGTGCCAGCACCTTGAGGGGGGCGGGTAATGAAAAACTGTTTTTT TRBJ1-4 TRBV6-1 NA
CASSLLAGALNQETQYF TGTGCCAGCAGCCTGCTGGCAGGCGCCTTGAACCAAGAGACCCAGTACTTC TRBJ2-5 TRBV13 NA
CASSPGKGNEKLFF TGCGCCAGCAGCCCAGGGAAGGGGAATGAAAAACTGTTTTTT TRBJ1-4 TRBV5-1 NA
CASSFGQGPTDTQYF TGTGCCAGCAGTTTCGGACAGGGACCCACAGATACGCAGTATTTT TRBJ2-3 TRBV6-1 TRBD1
CASRPRPGTGRNYGYTF TGTGCCAGTAGACCACGTCCCGGGACAGGGAGGAACTATGGCTACACCTTC TRBJ1-2 TRBV19 TRBD1
CASSRRGPSPLHF TGTGCCAGCAGCCGACGAGGGCCTTCACCCCTCCACTTT TRBJ1-6 TRBV6-5 NA
CASSVVSAGELFF TGTGCCAGCAGCGTAGTTTCCGCCGGGGAGCTGTTTTTT TRBJ2-2 TRBV9 NA
CASSTPRDFRDVYGYTF TGTGCCAGTAGTACCCCCCGGGACTTCCGTGACGTCTATGGCTACACCTTC TRBJ1-2 TRBV19 NA
CATSRSNSYSNQPQHF TGTGCCACCAGCAGATCCAACAGCTATAGCAATCAGCCCCAGCATTTT TRBJ1-5 TRBV15 NA
CASSLLTSGGAIETQYF TGCGCCAGCAGCTTACTAACTAGCGGGGGGGCCATAGAGACCCAGTACTTC TRBJ2-5 TRBV5-1 TRBD2
CASSLVTQGQFF TGTGCCAGCAGCTTAGTGACACAGGGGCAGTTCTTC TRBJ2-1 TRBV7-9 NA
CASSYTGAGVNIQYF TGTGCCAGCAGTTACACAGGGGCTGGGGTAAACATTCAGTACTTC TRBJ2-4 TRBV6-5 TRBD1
CASGTDRGYNSPLHF TGTGCTAGTGGTACCGACAGGGGATATAATTCACCCCTCCACTTT TRBJ1-6 TRBV12-5 TRBD1
CASTVGGEYQPQHF TGTGCCAGCACAGTGGGGGGGGAGTATCAGCCCCAGCATTTT TRBJ1-5 TRBV7-9 NA
CASSQTGGYTGELFF TGTGCCAGCAGCCAGACGGGGGGGTACACCGGGGAGCTGTTTTTT TRBJ2-2 TRBV4-2 TRBD2
CAISPRRDGDDEKLFF TGTGCCATCAGCCCCCGGCGCGACGGGGACGATGAAAAACTGTTTTTT TRBJ1-4 TRBV10-3 NA
CASSAGLASYNEQFF TGCGCCAGCAGCGCGGGACTAGCTTCCTACAATGAGCAGTTCTTC TRBJ2-1 TRBV5-1 TRBD2
CASSNDRGYDQYF TGTGCCAGCAGCAACGACAGGGGGTATGACCAGTACTTC TRBJ2-5 TRBV7-2 TRBD1
CASSLGGRAETQYF TGTGCCAGCAGCTTAGGGGGCCGAGCAGAGACCCAGTACTTC TRBJ2-5 TRBV7-9 NA
CASSLDGSSVFETQYF TGTGCCAGCAGCTTAGATGGTAGCTCGGTGTTCGAGACCCAGTACTTC TRBJ2-5 TRBV7-2 NA
CASSRSGQAYEQYF TGTGCCAGCAGCCGATCGGGACAAGCCTACGAGCAGTACTTC TRBJ2-7 TRBV2 NA
CASSVRGSYEQYF TGTGCCAGCAGTGTAAGGGGATCCTACGAGCAGTACTTC TRBJ2-7 TRBV6-5 NA
CASSWTADTQYF TGTGCCAGCAGTTGGACCGCAGATACGCAGTATTTT TRBJ2-3 TRBV6-6 NA